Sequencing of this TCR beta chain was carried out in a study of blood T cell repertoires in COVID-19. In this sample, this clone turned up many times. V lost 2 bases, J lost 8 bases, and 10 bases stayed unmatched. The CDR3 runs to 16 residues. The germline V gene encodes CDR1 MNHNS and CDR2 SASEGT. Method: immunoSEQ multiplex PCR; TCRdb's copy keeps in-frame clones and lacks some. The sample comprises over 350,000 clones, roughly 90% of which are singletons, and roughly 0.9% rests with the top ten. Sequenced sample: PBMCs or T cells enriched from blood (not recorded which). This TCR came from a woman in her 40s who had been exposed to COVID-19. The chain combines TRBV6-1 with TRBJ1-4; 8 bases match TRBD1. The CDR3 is CASSESPGGSGEKLFF. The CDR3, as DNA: TGTGCCAGCAGTGAATCCCCAGGGGGCTCTGGGGAAAAACTGTTTTTT.